The rows below give T cell receptor beta chains drawn from one sample of a study of cytomegalovirus exposure and HLA in healthy donors. Some clones are missing from TCRdb's copy, which holds only in-frame ones; the method was immunoSEQ multiplex PCR. This table holds tens of thousands of clones, about 80% found once. Sequencing was performed on PBMCs. The source is a man younger than 45 in good health and CMV-seronegative. The CDR3 runs from the conserved cysteine through the conserved F or W. Each record gives: V gene, J gene, D gene, clone size, CDR3 protein, CDR3 DNA. D genes are given only for firm matches. The listing skips clone size in some rows; elsewhere it reads once, few, many or a size class.

>TRBV7-8|TRBJ1-5|-|-
CASSLSGGNQPQHF
TGTGCCAGCAGCTTATCAGGGGGCAATCAGCCCCAGCATTTT
>TRBV5-4|TRBJ2-7|-|-
CASSLYTSGRGYEQYF
TGTGCCAGCAGCTTGTACACCTCGGGCAGGGGCTACGAGCAGTACTTC
>TRBV7-2|TRBJ2-1|TRBD2|-
CASSYGLAGAGEQFF
TGTGCCAGCAGCTACGGACTAGCGGGAGCGGGTGAGCAGTTCTTC
>TRBV30|TRBJ2-7|-|-
CAWSVGGWSYEQYF
TGTGCCTGGAGTGTGGGGGGTTGGTCCTACGAGCAGTACTTC
>TRBV6-1|TRBJ2-7|-|few
CASTGAGPLYEQYF
TGTGCCAGCACAGGGGCAGGCCCCCTCTACGAGCAGTACTTC
>TRBV7-3|TRBJ2-5|-|-
CASSSTPSATQYF
TGTGCCAGCAGCTCCACCCCTAGTGCGACCCAGTACTTC
>TRBV10-3|TRBJ1-1|TRBD1|-
CATQPQGQGETEAFF
TGTGCCACTCAGCCCCAGGGACAGGGTGAAACTGAAGCTTTCTTT
>TRBV7-2|TRBJ2-1|-|-
CASSLGGGKSYNEQFF
TGTGCCAGCAGCTTAGGTGGGGGGAAATCCTACAATGAGCAGTTCTTC
>TRBV7-8|TRBJ2-1|-|-
CASSPPLGASYNEQFF
TGTGCCAGCAGCCCCCCTCTCGGAGCCTCCTACAATGAGCAGTTCTTC
>TRBV11-2|TRBJ2-5|TRBD1|-
CASSSPPGQGVGETQYF
TGTGCCAGCAGCTCCCCCCCCGGACAGGGAGTAGGAGAGACCCAGTACTTC
>TRBV10-3|TRBJ2-2|TRBD1|-
CAISETGGANTGELFF
TGTGCCATCAGTGAGACAGGGGGCGCGAACACCGGGGAGCTGTTTTTT
>TRBV15|TRBJ2-3|-|-
CATSRILTDTQYF
TGTGCCACCAGCAGAATCCTCACAGATACGCAGTATTTT
>TRBV11-2|TRBJ2-7|-|-
CASSIGQSYEQYF
TGTGCCAGCAGCATCGGACAGAGCTACGAGCAGTACTTC
>TRBV9|TRBJ1-2|-|-
CASKSSDGYTF
TGTGCCAGCAAGTCCTCGGATGGCTACACCTTC
>TRBV29-1|TRBJ2-7|-|-
CSVDSGYEQYF
TGCAGCGTTGATTCCGGCTACGAGCAGTACTTC
>TRBV11-2|TRBJ1-3|-|-
CASRPLGVGNLDTIYF
TGTGCCAGCAGACCCTTAGGGGTCGGCAACCTAGACACCATATATTTT
>TRBV6-1|TRBJ1-1|TRBD1|once
CASSRDSEAFF
TGTGCCAGCAGTCGGGACAGTGAAGCTTTCTTT
>TRBV6-5|TRBJ1-4|-|few
CASSSEDSLDEKLFF
TGTGCCAGCAGTTCCGAAGACAGTCTCGATGAAAAACTGTTTTTT
>TRBV29-1|TRBJ2-2|-|-
CSTGTTNTGELFF
TGCAGCACCGGGACAACGAACACCGGGGAGCTGTTTTTT
>TRBV6-6|TRBJ2-7|TRBD1|-
CASSYGTGRGQYF
TGTGCCAGCAGTTACGGGACAGGGAGAGGGCAGTACTTC
>TRBV7-7|TRBJ2-3|-|-
CASSLVPGSSTDTQYF
TGTGCTAGCAGCTTAGTTCCGGGTTCAAGCACAGATACGCAGTATTTT
>TRBV7-8|TRBJ1-3|-|-
CASSLVDKGGNTIYF
TGTGCCAGCAGCTTAGTAGACAAAGGTGGAAACACCATATATTTT
>TRBV19|TRBJ1-5|-|-
CASSPGESNQPQHF
TGTGCCAGTAGTCCAGGGGAGAGCAATCAGCCCCAGCATTTT
>TRBV5-6|TRBJ2-5|-|-
CASSLPSVETQYF
TGTGCCAGCAGCTTGCCCTCGGTGGAGACCCAGTACTTC
>TRBV19|TRBJ2-7|-|-
CASSIRQGRNYEQYF
TGTGCCAGTAGTATTCGGCAGGGGAGAAACTACGAGCAGTACTTC
>TRBV7-2|TRBJ1-5|-|-
CASSVYNQPQHF
TGTGCCAGCAGTGTCTACAATCAGCCCCAGCATTTT
>TRBV19|TRBJ1-6|-|-
CASSIGQGGPPWNSPLHF
TGTGCCAGTAGTATTGGTCAGGGAGGTCCTCCATGGAATTCACCCCTCCACTTT
>TRBV13|TRBJ2-7|-|-
CASSSTTRGQRAYEQYF
TGTGCCAGCAGCTCAACAACTCGCGGACAGAGAGCCTACGAGCAGTACTTC
>TRBV6-1|TRBJ1-5|-|few
CASSDPTGSNQPQHF
TGTGCCAGCAGTGACCCGACAGGCAGCAATCAGCCCCAGCATTTT
>TRBV29-1|TRBJ2-7|TRBD2|-
CSVEGSGGIGIYEQYF
TGCAGCGTTGAAGGTAGCGGGGGAATCGGGATCTACGAGCAGTACTTC
>TRBV5-1|TRBJ2-1|TRBD2|-
CASSQTSVSSYNEQFF
TGCGCCAGCAGCCAAACTAGCGTTAGCTCCTACAATGAGCAGTTCTTC
>TRBV30|TRBJ1-2|-|-
CAWSVLQESGGYTF
TGTGCCTGGAGTGTACTGCAGGAAAGTGGTGGCTACACCTTC
>TRBV7-8|TRBJ2-3|-|-
CASTLGVIGSTDTQYF
TGTGCCAGCACCCTAGGAGTTATCGGTAGCACAGATACGCAGTATTTT
>TRBV9|TRBJ2-1|TRBD2|once
CASSVGNSGGYNEQFF
TGTGCCAGCAGCGTAGGGAATAGCGGGGGCTACAATGAGCAGTTCTTC
>TRBV7-9|TRBJ1-2|-|once
CATRRDNDGYTF
TGTGCCACCAGAAGGGACAACGATGGCTACACCTTC
>TRBV4-3|TRBJ1-4|-|-
CASSQALGAGEKLFF
TGCGCCAGCAGCCAAGCGCTGGGGGCCGGTGAAAAACTGTTTTTT
>TRBV9|TRBJ1-1|-|-
CASSVETHTEAFF
TGTGCCAGCAGCGTAGAGACACACACTGAAGCTTTCTTT
>TRBV29-1|TRBJ1-1|-|once
CSVGGTSLNTEAFF
TGCAGCGTTGGGGGGACATCTCTGAACACTGAAGCTTTCTTT
>TRBV6-5|TRBJ2-1|-|-
CASSYGQYNEQFF
TGTGCCAGCAGCTACGGACAGTACAATGAGCAGTTCTTC